These 31 T cell receptor beta chains originate from one sample sequenced in a study of blood T cell dynamics during melanoma immunotherapy. Time point described: pre-treatment baseline. The table came from immunoSEQ multiplex PCR; TCRdb's copy has only in-frame clones and leaves some out. Of about 10,000 clones in the sample, about 89% were seen once. The input for sequencing was blood, taken from a patient treated with checkpoint blockade. The source of these receptors is a human donor with melanoma.

The chain combines TRBV7-9 with TRBJ1-2; TRBD1 is a possible D gene (5 bases). The germline V gene encodes CDR1 SEHNR and CDR2 FQNEAQ (reference sequence). The CDR3 is 14 amino acids. The V end lost 5 bases, the J end lost 2 bases, and 12 bases lay between the germline ends. The CDR3 sequence: CASSPDSGNYGYTF. The CDR3 coding sequence is TGTGCCAGCAGCCCCGACAGCGGGAACTATGGCTACACCTTC.

This rearrangement joins TRBV27 to TRBJ2-3; D unclear. The CDR3 covers 14 residues. V lost 4 bases and J 6 bases, leaving 14 bases between the germline ends. Germline values: CDR1 MNHEY, CDR2 SMNVEV (reference sequence). This CDR3 is CASSWVGRADTQYF. The CDR3 bases are TGTGCCAGCAGTTGGGTTGGCAGAGCCGATACGCAGTATTTT.

The chain combines TRBV18 with TRBJ2-1; TRBD1 aligns across 7 bases. The germline gives CDR1 KGHSH, CDR2 LQKENI. CDR3 length: 14 residues. J lost 5 bases, V lost 3 bases, and 4 bases had no gene match. CDR3 residues: CASSPFDRDNEQFF. In DNA, the CDR3 is TGTGCCAGCTCACCTTTCGACAGGGACAATGAGCAGTTCTTC.

V and J are TRBV19 and TRBJ1-2; 7 bases are a match to TRBD1. CDR3 length equals 12 residues. The germline gives CDR1 LNHDA, CDR2 SQIVND (reference sequence). J lost 6 bases, V lost 9 bases, and 7 bases had no gene match. The CDR3 region has the DNA TGTGCCAGCAAAGGGGGCGCTGATGGCTACACCTTC. Encoded protein: CASKGGADGYTF.

The chain uses TRBV4-2 and TRBJ2-1; D call uncertain. V was pared by 3 bases and J by 6 bases, with 12 bases between. The CDR3 contains 14 residues. Per germline, CDR1 LGHNA and CDR2 YNFKEQ. The CDR3 bases are TGTGCCAGCAGCCAGGTTACCAGTCCCAATGAGCAGTTCTTC. As protein: CASSQVTSPNEQFF.

V is TRBV30 and J is TRBJ1-1; D unclear. The CDR3 has 14 residues. Per the germline V gene, CDR1 is GTSNPN and CDR2 is SVGIG (reference sequence). Trimming cost V 4 bases and J 5 bases, with 17 bases left between them. The DNA of the CDR3 is TGTGCCTGGACCCCTCTCTGGGAACGAACTGAAGCTTTCTTT. This translates into CAWTPLWERTEAFF.

V gene TRBV28 combines with J gene TRBJ1-4, with D tentatively TRBD1 (5 bases). Trimming stripped 6 bases from V and 8 bases from J, with 10 bases between. CDR1 MDHEN and CDR2 SYDVKM come from the germline V gene. CDR3 length equals 12 residues. DNA for the CDR3: TGTGCCAGCAGCGCCTCAGGGGAAAAACTGTTTTTT. Translated: CASSASGEKLFF. Full variable domain (outside the CDR3, taken from reference TRBV28 and TRBJ1-4): DVKVTQSSRYLVKRTGEKVFLECVQDMDHENMFWYRQDPGLGLRLIYFSYDVKMKEKGDIPEGYSVSREKKERFSLILESASTNQTSMYLCASSASGEKLFFGSGTQLSVL.

This sequence joins TRBV6-1 and TRBJ1-6, with D uncertain. V was clipped by 11 bases and J by 5 bases, with 16 bases between them. Per germline, CDR1 MNHNS and CDR2 SASEGT. The CDR3 runs 14 residues. The DNA of the CDR3 is TGTGCCTTTAGACCGGACGTTAATAATTCACCCCTCCACTTT. Its translation: CAFRPDVNNSPLHF.

The chain is built from TRBV5-1 and TRBJ2-1; D uncertain. Germline V CDR1 and CDR2: SGHRS, YFSETQ. V was shortened by 0 bases and J by 5 bases, with 6 bases between the two germline ends. The CDR3 is made up of 13 amino acids. CDR3 sequence reads: CASSLGIHNEQFF. CDR3 in DNA: TGCGCCAGCAGCTTGGGGATTCACAATGAGCAGTTCTTC.

CDR3 in DNA: TGCAGCGTTGAACAGGGGGGCCCCTACGAGCAGTACTTC. Its protein product is CSVEQGGPYEQYF. The rearrangement links TRBV29-1 to TRBJ2-7; D is possibly TRBD1 (7 bases). This CDR3 comprises 13 residues. Germline lookup yields CDR1 SQVTM and CDR2 ANQGSEA. V was pared by 2 bases and J by 2 bases, with 10 bases between.

CDR3 DNA sequence: TGTGCCACAACCGGCAGGACAAGCAATCAGCCCCAGCATTTT. Amino acid sequence: CATTGRTSNQPQHF. This chain connects TRBV28 to TRBJ1-5; D possibly corresponds to TRBD1 (5 bases). Germline CDR1 is MDHEN and CDR2 is SYDVKM. CDR3 length equals 14 residues. V was pared by 10 bases and J by 1 base, with 14 bases between. The whole variable domain, remainder taken from reference TRBV28 and TRBJ1-5, is DVKVTQSSRYLVKRTGEKVFLECVQDMDHENMFWYRQDPGLGLRLIYFSYDVKMKEKGDIPEGYSVSREKKERFSLILESASTNQTSMYLCATTGRTSNQPQHFGDGTRLSIL.

V usage is TRBV18 and J usage is TRBJ2-3; D is uncertain. The V gene's germline CDR1 is KGHSH and CDR2 LQKENI. The CDR3 consists of 12 residues. With 3 bases removed from V and 3 bases from J, the gap between germline ends came to 4 bases. The CDR3 DNA reads TGTGCCAGCTCACCGGGTACAGATACGCAGTATTTT. Protein: CASSPGTDTQYF.

The rearrangement joins TRBV28 to TRBJ1-2, with 10 bases aligning to TRBD1. Germline values: CDR1 MDHEN, CDR2 SYDVKM. CDR3 length: 16 amino acids. J gave up 3 bases and V 6 bases, and 10 bases lay outside the gene matches. CDR3: CASRISTGGGHYGYTF. In DNA form, the CDR3 reads TGTGCCAGCAGGATTTCGACAGGGGGCGGTCACTATGGCTACACCTTC.

This chain links TRBV18 with TRBJ2-5; possibly TRBD2 for D (6 bases). V gave up 7 bases and J gave up 2 bases, with 11 bases separating them. This CDR3 comprises 13 residues. Germline assignment: CDR1 KGHSH and CDR2 LQKENI. The CDR3 nucleotides are TGTGCCAGCTTCCTTCGGGGGCAAGAGACCCAGTACTTC. Translation: CASFLRGQETQYF.

A few counts support this clone. The chain joins TRBV9 to TRBJ1-1, with 7 bases fitting TRBD1. Germline assignment: CDR1 SGDLS and CDR2 YYNGEE. The ends lost 3 bases at V and 1 base at J; junction bases unmatched: 6. CDR3 length: 15 residues. DNA of the CDR3: TGTGCCAGCAGCGATAGACAGGGAGGGAACACTGAAGCTTTCTTT. Translation gives CASSDRQGGNTEAFF.

The chain combines TRBV5-1 with TRBJ1-2, with unresolved D. The CDR3 totals 14 residues. V gave up 0 bases and J gave up 6 bases, with 12 bases separating them. Looked up from germline, CDR1 is SGHRS and CDR2 is YFSETQ. The CDR3 sequence is CASSLEGSWDGYTF. The DNA of the CDR3 is TGCGCCAGCAGCTTGGAAGGGTCCTGGGATGGCTACACCTTC.

The rearrangement joins TRBV5-1 to TRBJ2-3, with 9 positions matching TRBD1. The CDR3 is 15 residues long. V was pared by 2 bases and J by 5 bases, with 6 bases of the junction left unmatched. Germline V gene lookup returns CDR1 SGHRS and CDR2 YFSETQ. CDR3 nucleotides: TGCGCCAGCAGCTTAACAGGGGGCCAAGGAGATACGCAGTATTTT. Residues: CASSLTGGQGDTQYF.

The chain combines TRBV6-5 with TRBJ2-1; 14 positions match TRBD2. The CDR3 loop spans 15 amino acids. Germline V gene lookup returns CDR1 MNHEY and CDR2 SVGAGI. V gave up 6 bases and J gave up 8 bases; unmatched junction bases: 6. Here the CDR3 reads CASSPGLAGDHEQFF. CDR3 nucleotides: TGTGCCAGCAGCCCGGGACTAGCGGGAGACCATGAGCAGTTCTTC.

This clone was found once. This sequence joins TRBV10-3 and TRBJ1-5, with 8 bases lining up with TRBD1. Looked up from germline, CDR1 is ENHRY and CDR2 is SYGVKD. V lost 3 bases to trimming and J lost 0 bases; unmatched junction nucleotides: 4. The CDR3 sequence is 16 residues long. CDR3 loop: CAISEAGGHSNQPQHF. The CDR3 DNA reads TGTGCCATCAGTGAAGCAGGGGGCCATAGCAATCAGCCCCAGCATTTT.

J is TRBJ2-5 and V is TRBV29-1; D may be TRBD1 (8 bases). Trimming removed 0 bases from V and 5 bases from J, with 13 bases in between. CDR3 size: 14 residues. Germline V gene lookup returns CDR1 SQVTM and CDR2 ANQGSEA. CDR3 sequence reads: CSVEDTGGEETQYF. The CDR3 DNA reads as TGCAGCGTTGAAGATACAGGGGGGGAGGAGACCCAGTACTTC. Full variable domain (outside the CDR3, taken from reference TRBV29-1 and TRBJ2-5): SAVISQKPSRDICQRGTSLTIQCQVDSQVTMMFWYRQQPGQSLTLIATANQGSEATYESGFVIDKFPISRPNLTFSTLTVSNMSPEDSSIYLCSVEDTGGEETQYFGPGTRLLVL.

This clone has just one count. This rearrangement joins TRBV21-1 to TRBJ1-4. TRBV21-1 is termed a pseudogene. The CDR3 has 17 amino acids. The CDR3 DNA follows: TGTGCCAGCAGCAATAGCGGATTCGAAAGGGGTAATGAAAAACTGTTTTTT. Amino acid sequence: CASSNSGFERGNEKLFF.

This rearrangement joins TRBV7-2 to TRBJ2-7; D gene uncertain. The CDR3 runs to 13 residues. Germline assignment: CDR1 SGHTA and CDR2 FQGNSA. V lost 1 base, J lost 6 bases, and 10 bases lay in between. The chain's CDR3 is CASSLGVLVEQYF. The CDR3 DNA reads as TGTGCCAGCAGCTTAGGCGTATTAGTCGAGCAGTACTTC. Variable domain in full (rest from reference TRBV7-2 and TRBJ2-7): GAGVSQSPSNKVTEKGKDVELRCDPISGHTALYWYRQSLGQGLEFLIYFQGNSAPDKSGLPSDRFSAERTGGSVSTLTIQRTQQEDSAVYLCASSLGVLVEQYFGPGTRLTVT.

The V gene is TRBV27, the J gene TRBJ2-5, with 13 bases that match TRBD2. Looked up from germline, CDR1 is MNHEY and CDR2 is SMNVEV (reference sequence). This CDR3 is 19 amino acids long. The V gene end was trimmed by 2 bases and the J gene end by 2 bases; junction bases not matched to a gene: 11. The CDR3 region has the DNA TGTGCCAGCAGTTTACAAACGCCGGGACTAGCGGGACGGCAAGAGACCCAGTACTTC. This encodes CASSLQTPGLAGRQETQYF.

This chain links TRBV6-5 with TRBJ1-4; TRBD1 might be the D (5 bases). V lost 0 bases, J lost 4 bases, and 9 bases lay in between. CDR3 length equals 15 residues. In germline, CDR1 is MNHEY, CDR2 SVGAGI. The CDR3 bases are TGTGCCAGCAGTTACTCGCGAGGACATAATGAAAAACTGTTTTTT. Encoded protein: CASSYSRGHNEKLFF.

This chain joins TRBV6-1 and TRBJ1-5; D uncertain. V lost 2 bases and J 11 bases, leaving 13 bases between the germline ends. Germline CDR1 MNHNS, CDR2 SASEGT. This CDR3 is 13 amino acids long. CDR3 loop: CASSERADRAQHF. In nucleotides, the CDR3 is TGTGCCAGCAGTGAAAGGGCCGACCGGGCCCAGCATTTT.

This clone was recorded only once. The chain employs TRBV21-1 and TRBJ2-7; the table's D gene call, TRBD1, was not cross checked with the DNA. TRBV21-1 has pseudogene status. The CDR3 extends over 14 amino acids. The CDR3, as DNA: TGTGCCAGCAGCAAGAGGGACAGGGTTAAAGAGCAGTACTTC. Translation gives CASSKRDRVKEQYF.

The V gene is TRBV28, the J gene TRBJ1-6, with 8 positions matching TRBD1. The CDR3 extends over 16 amino acids. The germline gives CDR1 MDHEN, CDR2 SYDVKM. Trimming at V came to 6 bases and at J to 13 bases, leaving 17 bases not matched to a gene. The CDR3 DNA sequence: TGTGCCAGCAGCCTGCCAGACCAACAGGGGGTTTTGCCCCTCCACTTT. Amino acids: CASSLPDQQGVLPLHF.

This clone was seen a few times. This rearrangement joins TRBV6-6 to TRBJ1-1; D may be TRBD1 (6 bases). Between the trimmed V and J ends, which lost 6 bases and 2 bases, there was a span of 10 bases. In germline, CDR1 is MNHNY, CDR2 SVGAGI (reference sequence). The CDR3 is 13 residues long. CDR3 DNA: TGTGCCAGCAGCCGACAGGATAACACTGAAGCTTTCTTT. Translating gives CASSRQDNTEAFF.

The chain is built from TRBV6-4 and TRBJ2-5; 8 bases are shared with TRBD1. The closer fit of TRBJ2-7 to the DNA end suggests the J call may be wrong. The V gene's germline CDR1 is MRHNA and CDR2 SNTAGT. This CDR3 spans 15 amino acids. CDR3 amino acids: CASRSRTGTYFEQYF. CDR3 bases: TGTGCCAGCAGATCCCGGACAGGGACCTATTTCGAGCAGTACTTC.

The gene calls are TRBV19 and TRBJ1-4, with D possibly matching TRBD1 (6 bases). This CDR3 has 15 residues. Germline V gives CDR1 LNHDA, CDR2 SQIVND (reference sequence). The V end was cut by 5 bases, the J end by 3 bases, with 13 bases between. CDR3 sequence: CASSDRQESNEKLFF. As DNA, the CDR3 is TGTGCCAGTAGTGACCGACAGGAGTCTAATGAAAAACTGTTTTTT.

This clone has just one count. The V gene is TRBV27, the J gene TRBJ2-1; 12 bases fit TRBD2. CDR1 is MNHEY, CDR2 SMNVEV, per germline (reference sequence). The CDR3 is 19 amino acids. With V trimmed by 5 bases and J by 5 bases, 16 bases remained unmatched. CDR3 residues: CASSLIYGTSGHTNNEQFF. The CDR3 coding sequence is TGTGCCAGCAGTCTTATCTACGGGACTAGCGGGCATACCAACAATGAGCAGTTCTTC.